In its sample, the clone carrying this T cell receptor (beta chain) was seen many times. Its antigen is unidentified. The source of the sample is a study of blood T cells in healthy people across ages. Study-level results: Shifts in expanded clonotypes may have been confounded by donor CMV status, which was unknown.

Looked up from germline, CDR1 is MNHNS and CDR2 is SASEGT. Trimming took 1 base from V and 6 from J; bases not matched to a gene: 8. CDR3 length: 15 amino acids. A sample-barcoded 5' primer and a J-beta primer mix were used in a second PCR of roughly 6 to 11 cycles. TCRdb re-analysed the 5' RACE reads in MiXCR, keeping a single row per CDR3 protein. This table has some 670,000 distinct CDR3 sequences, 45% to 60% appearing once. Extracted total RNA amounted to at least 6 micrograms for each sample. The clonotype was recovered from a woman older than 75 in good health. V gene TRBV6-1 combines with J gene TRBJ2-7; the match to TRBD2 covers 8 bases. Specimen: blood. The CDR3 reads CASSEVQAGASEQYF. In nucleotides, the CDR3 is TGTGCCAGCAGTGAAGTGCAAGCGGGAGCAAGCGAGCAGTACTTC.